This T cell receptor beta chain was obtained from a study of shared clonotypes between healthy human individuals. Study as a whole: Donors had three CD4 naive, three CD4 memory, two CD8 naive and one CD8 memory plate apiece.

Concerning this clone: Its antigen remains unidentified.

Study-wide results and limits: Clonotype sharing across donors was expected to vary with sequencing depth.

Germline CDR1 is MDHEN and CDR2 is SYDVKM. V was clipped by 8 bases and J by 5 bases, with 18 bases between them. CDR3 size: 14 residues. In the original workflow: Filtering differed for immunoSEQ, which gave only junction sequences without quality scores. Produced via immunoSEQ multiplex PCR; TCRdb's table is partial and in-frame only. V, J and clone size reflect that table, while D and trimming were determined from the DNA. Of approximately 2,000,000 clones in the sample, around 92% are singletons; the top ten hold approximately 0.41%. CD45RA+ naive and CD45RA-negative memory subsets were separated from CD4+ cells.

This clonotype was sampled from a man aged 18 to 35 in good health. Some clones in this sample may be carry-over from other donors' samples. Input material: naive CD4+ T cells from PBMCs. Described subset: CD45RA+ positively selected. The chain links TRBV28 to TRBJ1-2, with a weak D call TRBD1 (6 bases). CDR3: CASSLTERGYGYTF. The CDR3, as DNA: TGTGCCAGCTCCCTCACCGAGAGGGGGTATGGCTACACCTTC.